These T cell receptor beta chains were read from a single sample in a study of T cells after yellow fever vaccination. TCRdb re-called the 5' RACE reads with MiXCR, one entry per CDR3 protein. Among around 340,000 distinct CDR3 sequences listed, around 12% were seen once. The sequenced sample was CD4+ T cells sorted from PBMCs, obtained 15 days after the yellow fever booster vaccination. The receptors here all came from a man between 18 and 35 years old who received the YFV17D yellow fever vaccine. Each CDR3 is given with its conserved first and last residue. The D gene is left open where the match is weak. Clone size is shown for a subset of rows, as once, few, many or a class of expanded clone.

CASRMDSAGELFF	TGCGCCAGCAGAATGGACAGTGCCGGGGAGCTGTTTTTT	NA	NA	TRBJ2-2	TRBV5-1
CASSSASGGAGELFF	TGTGCCAGCAGTTCGGCTAGCGGGGGGGCCGGGGAGCTGTTTTTT	NA	TRBD2	TRBJ2-2	TRBV12-3/TRBV12-4
CAIRGDMNTEAFF	TGTGCCATCAGGGGGGACATGAACACTGAAGCTTTCTTT	NA	NA	TRBJ1-1	TRBV10-3
CASSYPGDYGYTF	TGTGCCAGCAGTTACCCCGGTGACTATGGCTACACCTTC	few	NA	TRBJ1-2	TRBV6-5
CSAREGGYGYTF	TGCAGTGCTAGAGAGGGGGGTTATGGCTACACCTTC	few	NA	TRBJ1-2	TRBV20-1
CASSLEAGNTGELFF	TGCGCCAGCAGCTTGGAGGCTGGGAACACCGGGGAGCTGTTTTTT	NA	NA	TRBJ2-2	TRBV5-1
CASSPGVPYGYTF	TGTGCCAGCAGTCCCGGAGTCCCCTATGGCTACACCTTC	NA	NA	TRBJ1-2	TRBV12-3/TRBV12-4
CSARQQGTFYGYTF	TGCAGTGCACGCCAACAGGGGACCTTCTATGGCTACACCTTC	NA	TRBD1	TRBJ1-2	TRBV20-1
CASSYYGGQPQHF	TGTGCCAGCAGTTACTATGGGGGCCAGCCCCAGCATTTT	many	NA	TRBJ1-5	TRBV6-5
CASSQAGYQETQYF	TGCGCCAGCAGCCAAGCGGGGTACCAAGAGACCCAGTACTTC	few	NA	TRBJ2-5	TRBV4-3
CASSLDDPRLNTEAFF	TGCGCCAGCAGCTTGGACGACCCTCGCCTGAACACTGAAGCTTTCTTT	NA	NA	TRBJ1-1	TRBV5-1
CASSPGTTLDTQYF	TGTGCCAGCAGCCCCGGGACTACATTAGATACGCAGTATTTT	few	TRBD2	TRBJ2-3	TRBV7-9
CASSQDLGLAGGGDTQYF	TGCGCCAGCAGCCAAGATTTGGGACTAGCGGGGGGGGGAGATACGCAGTATTTT	NA	TRBD2	TRBJ2-3	TRBV4-3
CSASHSPKQPQHF	TGCAGTGCTAGCCATAGCCCTAAGCAGCCCCAGCATTTT	few	NA	TRBJ1-5	TRBV20-1
CSVADSSETQYF	TGCAGCGTGGCGGACAGTTCGGAGACCCAGTACTTC	few	NA	TRBJ2-5	TRBV29-1
CASSQPQVGASYEQYF	TGTGCCAGCAGCCAGCCTCAGGTCGGGGCCTCCTACGAGCAGTACTTC	NA	NA	TRBJ2-7	TRBV7-9
CASSARGMDEQFF	TGTGCCAGCAGCGCCAGGGGGATGGATGAGCAGTTCTTC	NA	TRBD1	TRBJ2-1	TRBV9
CSARDMRGGETQYF	TGCAGTGCTAGAGATATGCGGGGGGGCGAGACCCAGTACTTC	few	TRBD2	TRBJ2-5	TRBV20-1
CASSQGTETQYF	TGTGCCAGCAGCCAGGGTACAGAGACCCAGTACTTC	few	NA	TRBJ2-5	TRBV7-9
CASTPRPGGERTGELFF	TGTGCCAGCACCCCTCGCCCGGGGGGGGAACGTACCGGGGAGCTGTTTTTT	NA	TRBD2	TRBJ2-2	TRBV3-1
CASSQDLEGYTQYF	TGCGCCAGCAGCCAAGATCTCGAAGGGTATACGCAGTATTTT	few	NA	TRBJ2-3	TRBV4-3
CASSRWLLDTAATF	TGCGCCAGCAGCCGCTGGCTCTTGGACACTGCTGCCACCTTC	NA	NA	TRBJ1-2	TRBV5-1
CASSGNRRGSYNEQFF	TGTGCCAGCAGTGGAAACCGAAGGGGCTCCTACAATGAGCAGTTCTTC	many	NA	TRBJ2-1	TRBV6-1
CASSTDRRPQHF	TGTGCCAGTAGTACGGACCGACGGCCCCAGCATTTT	few	NA	TRBJ1-5	TRBV19
CASSQESREQYF	TGTGCCAGCAGCCAAGAGTCCAGAGAGCAGTACTTC	few	NA	TRBJ2-7	TRBV3-1
CASSLAVWQETQYF	TGTGCCAGCAGTTTAGCAGTGTGGCAAGAGACCCAGTACTTC	NA	NA	TRBJ2-5	TRBV28
CASSQTSGGAVLINEQFF	TGCGCCAGCAGCCAGACTAGCGGGGGGGCCGTCCTCATCAATGAGCAGTTCTTC	NA	TRBD2	TRBJ2-1	TRBV4-1
CASSLVVVGLGYGYTF	TGTGCCAGCAGCTTAGTGGTAGTGGGGCTCGGATATGGCTACACCTTC	NA	NA	TRBJ1-2	TRBV7-2
CSARGQLNSPLHF	TGCAGTGCCCGGGGACAGCTAAATTCACCCCTCCACTTT	few	TRBD1	TRBJ1-6	TRBV20-1
CSVTGALQYNEQFF	TGCAGCGTTACGGGGGCCTTACAATACAATGAGCAGTTCTTC	many	NA	TRBJ2-1	TRBV29-1
CASRPQGPGNTIYF	TGTGCCAGCAGACCACAGGGACCTGGAAACACCATATATTTT	few	NA	TRBJ1-3	TRBV2
CAIGKQTGLGNRELFF	TGTGCCATTGGGAAACAGACAGGCTTGGGTAACCGGGAGCTGTTTTTT	NA	NA	TRBJ2-2	TRBV19
CASSSDLLGTQYF	TGTGCCAGCAGCTCAGACTTACTCGGGACCCAGTACTTC	few	NA	TRBJ2-5	TRBV7-3
CATSRGGRPQHF	TGTGCCACCAGCAGAGGGGGACGGCCCCAGCATTTT	many	NA	TRBJ1-5	TRBV15
CASAPYQGMAPYF	TGTGCTAGTGCCCCCTACCAGGGGATGGCGCCGTACTTC	few	NA	TRBJ2-7	TRBV12-5
CASSLVSNYEQYF	TGTGCCAGCAGTTTGGTCAGCAACTACGAGCAGTACTTC	NA	NA	TRBJ2-7	TRBV28
CATSSGGPDAFF	TGTGCCACCAGTTCAGGTGGGCCTGATGCTTTCTTT	NA	NA	TRBJ1-1	TRBV24-1